Given below is one TCR beta chain in context. Its antigen is currently unknown. These data come from a study of identical twins. General study points: Not following the same donors, the study drew its conclusions from cross-sectional statistical analysis.

One entry per CDR3 protein results from TCRdb running MiXCR on the 5' RACE reads. The data show more than 1.5 million distinct CDR3 sequences, with less than 35% seen just once and 0.25% to 0.3% held by the top ten. This CDR3 contains 13 residues. Trimming removed 6 bases at V and 7 bases at J, with 13 bases between. The V and J genes are TRBV12-3 or TRBV12-4 and TRBJ2-1; possibly TRBD2 for D (5 bases). The TCR sequence derives from a newborn girl in good health. The sample was cord blood. CDR3 DNA sequence: TGTGCCAGCAGCCCTACTCCGGGGAATGAGCAGTTCTTC. It is translated as CASSPTPGNEQFF.